These 4 T cell receptor beta chains share one sample of origin, sequenced in a study of T cells in Graves' hyperthyroidism and ophthalmopathy. RNA transcripts gave rise to amplified TCR beta CDR3 regions. HTBI primers drove first-round RT-PCR of the TCR CDR3. TCRdb processed the multiplex PCR reads anew with MiXCR; each CDR3 protein has one entry. The sample carries about 610,000 distinct CDR3 sequences, roughly 15% recorded once. Sequences were obtained from blood. Every receptor here comes from a woman between 40 and 55 years old with Graves' ophthalmopathy.

The table lists this clonotype with many counts. V usage is TRBV25-1 and J usage is TRBJ1-1, with a weak D call TRBD1 (5 bases). With 4 bases removed from V and 5 bases from J, the gap between germline ends came to 14 bases. Germline lookup yields CDR1 MGHDK and CDR2 SYGVNS. The CDR3 consists of 14 residues. CDR3 sequence reads: CASSVNREGTEAFF. In DNA form, the CDR3 reads TGTGCCAGCAGTGTCAACAGAGAGGGGACTGAAGCTTTCTTT. The complete variable domain, with remaining parts taken from reference TRBV25-1 and TRBJ1-1, reads EADIYQTPRYLVIGTGKKITLECSQTMGHDKMYWYQQDPGMELHLIHYSYGVNSTEKGDLSSESTVSRIRTEHFPLTLESARPSHTSQYLCASSVNREGTEAFFGQGTRLTVV.

This clonotype occurred many times. This chain joins TRBV12-3 or TRBV12-4 and TRBJ1-1; weak D call: TRBD1 (6 bases). Trimming took off 3 bases at V and 6 bases at J, with 11 bases between the two ends. The CDR3 covers 13 residues. The CDR3 bases are TGTGCCAGCAGTTTTACAGGGTGGTCTGAAGCTTTCTTT. Protein product: CASSFTGWSEAFF.

This clonotype has ten or more counts. The rearrangement links TRBV5-1 to TRBJ2-7; D possibly matches TRBD1 or TRBD2 (5 bases each). With 0 bases removed from V and 4 bases from J, the gap between germline ends came to 8 bases. CDR3 size: 13 residues. Germline V lookup: CDR1 SGHRS, CDR2 YFSETQ. CDR3 sequence (DNA): TGCGCCAGCAGCTTGGTTTGGGGGTACGAGCAGTACTTC. This translates into CASSLVWGYEQYF.

Many counts were recorded for this clonotype. The CDR3 coding sequence is TGCAGCGTTTACGCCGATAGAGCTTTCTTT. Protein product: CSVYADRAFF. The chain joins TRBV29-1 to TRBJ1-1; D not resolved. V was pared by 5 bases and J by 10 bases, with 11 bases between. Germline lookup yields CDR1 SQVTM and CDR2 ANQGSEA. CDR3 length equals 10 residues.